This T cell receptor beta chain derives from a study of PD-1 blockade in classical Hodgkin lymphoma. Study-level points and caveats: Relapsed/refractory patients reportedly had lower baseline diversity than newly diagnosed patients. Exclusion was the outcome for patients who began nivolumab under 1 year after ASCT.

This clone was picked up one time. The antigen remains unidentified. This CDR3 has 14 amino acids. Germline V CDR1 and CDR2: MNHNY, SVGAGI (reference sequence). Trimming left V 2 bases short and J 4 bases short, with 9 bases between. Following autologous stem cell transplantation, relapse occurred in every patient, and exposure to brentuximab vedotin varied. Thawed PBMCs supplied CD8+ T cells via magnetic negative selection. Sequencing used immunoSEQ multiplex PCR; TCRdb keeps in-frame clones, though not all of them. The sample includes under 5,500 clones, just over 75% of them seen just once. The origin of this receptor is a human donor with classical Hodgkin lymphoma. The chain is built from TRBV6-6 and TRBJ1-5; D ambiguous. The sample was CD8+ T cells from blood, taken at baseline. The CDR3, as DNA: TGTGCCAGCAGTTACCGGTCTGGAAATCAGCCCCAGCATTTT. Protein product: CASSYRSGNQPQHF.